Listed here are 19 T cell receptor beta chains from one sample, sequenced in a study of CD8+ T cells in alopecia areata. The treatment denotes: oral pan-JAK inhibitor, 5-10 mg twice daily. Reverse transcribed after extraction, RNA yielded cDNA as the sequencing template. Method: immunoSEQ multiplex PCR; TCRdb's copy keeps in-frame clones and lacks some. This table has about 100,000 clones, 55% to 70% appearing once. The sample was CD8+ T cells sorted from blood, taken at roughly week 55, from a patient treated with tofacitinib. These receptors originate from a human donor with alopecia areata.

The chain joins TRBV29-1 to TRBJ2-1; no firm D call. The CDR3 length is 16 residues. V lost 3 bases and J lost 0, with 15 bases in between. CDR1 is SQVTM and CDR2 is ANQGSEA in the germline V gene. Here the CDR3 reads CSVDNTGPSSYNEQFF. The CDR3, as DNA: TGCAGCGTTGATAATACGGGCCCAAGCTCCTACAATGAGCAGTTCTTC.

The gene calls are TRBV7-3 and TRBJ2-3, with D maybe TRBD1 (6 bases). V was clipped by 5 bases and J by 0 bases, with 15 bases between them. This CDR3 contains 16 residues. Germline lookup yields CDR1 SGHTA and CDR2 FQGTGA. CDR3 in DNA: TGTGCCAGCAGCCCCCTTGGGGGCGGAAGCACAGATACGCAGTATTTT. It encodes CASSPLGGGSTDTQYF.

DNA of the CDR3: TGCAGCGTTGAACACAGGTTCATGGCTGGCTACACCTTC. Translated: CSVEHRFMAGYTF. The genes are TRBV29-1 and TRBJ1-2; tentative D call: TRBD1 (5 bases). Germline CDR1 and CDR2: SQVTM and ANQGSEA. There are 13 residues in the CDR3. V was trimmed by 2 bases and J by 7 bases, leaving 14 bases between them. Using reference TRBV29-1 and TRBJ1-2 for the parts outside the CDR3, the full variable domain is SAVISQKPSRDICQRGTSLTIQCQVDSQVTMMFWYRQQPGQSLTLIATANQGSEATYESGFVIDKFPISRPNLTFSTLTVSNMSPEDSSIYLCSVEHRFMAGYTFGSGTRLTVV.

This chain uses TRBV2 with TRBJ2-1, with TRBD1 identical over 10 bases. CDR3 length: 14 residues. The V and J ends lost 6 bases and 5 bases, in that order; junction bases with no gene match: 4. Germline-derived CDR1 and CDR2 are SNHLY and FYNNEI. The CDR3 coding sequence is TGTGCCAGCAGCCCGGGACAGGGGCACAATGAGCAGTTCTTC. As protein: CASSPGQGHNEQFF. The full variable domain, rest sourced from reference TRBV2 and TRBJ2-1, is EPEVTQTPSHQVTQMGQEVILRCVPISNHLYFYWYRQILGQKVEFLVSFYNNEISEKSEIFDDQFSVERPDGSNFTLKIRSTKLEDSAMYFCASSPGQGHNEQFFGPGTRLTVL.

There are a few counts of this clone. The gene calls are TRBV15 and TRBJ2-5, with 7 bases identical to TRBD2. The CDR3 is made up of 14 amino acids. The V and J ends lost 3 bases and 5 bases, in that order; junction bases with no gene match: 6. Germline V gene lookup returns CDR1 LNHNV and CDR2 YYDKDF (reference sequence). CDR3 in amino acids: CATSSRRGGETQYF. In DNA form, the CDR3 reads TGTGCCACCAGCAGCAGAAGGGGAGGGGAGACCCAGTACTTC.

The chain joins TRBV15 to TRBJ2-3, with D maybe TRBD2 (5 bases). Germline CDR1 reads LNHNV; CDR2 reads YYDKDF (reference sequence). Trimming took off 2 bases at V and 4 bases at J, with 10 bases between the two ends. The CDR3 totals 14 residues. The CDR3 sequence: CATSRKRGPDTQYF. The CDR3 DNA follows: TGTGCCACCAGCAGAAAACGGGGTCCAGATACGCAGTATTTT.

The genes are TRBV6-1 and TRBJ2-6, with a weak D call TRBD1 (8 bases). Trimming removed 2 bases from V and 3 bases from J, with 14 bases in between. The CDR3 has 17 residues. Germline V gene data show CDR1 as MNHNS and CDR2 as SASEGT. The CDR3 loop is CASSETQGGDGANVLTF. The CDR3 DNA reads as TGTGCCAGCAGTGAAACACAGGGGGGGGATGGGGCCAACGTCCTGACTTTC.

The genes are TRBV5-6 and TRBJ2-2, with 15 nucleotides matching TRBD2. This CDR3 is 17 amino acids long. V was pared by 4 bases and J by 6 bases, with 7 bases of the junction left unmatched. Per the germline V gene, CDR1 is SGHDT and CDR2 is YYEEEE. CDR3 sequence reads: CASSQGLAGGPAGELFF. CDR3 bases: TGTGCCAGCAGCCAGGGACTAGCGGGGGGCCCAGCCGGGGAGCTGTTTTTT.

The chain combines TRBV4-2 with TRBJ2-5; 13 nucleotides match TRBD2. There are 16 residues in the CDR3. Trimming cost V 3 bases and J 2 bases; bases outside gene matches: 3. Germline values: CDR1 LGHNA, CDR2 YNFKEQ. CDR3 amino acids: CASSQTSGGKQETQYF. CDR3 coding DNA: TGTGCCAGCAGCCAGACTAGCGGGGGGAAACAAGAGACCCAGTACTTC.

The gene calls are TRBV27 and TRBJ1-5; D gene ambiguous. This CDR3 has 14 residues. V lost 7 bases to trimming and J lost 1 base, with 11 bases between them. Germline CDR1 and CDR2: MNHEY and SMNVEV (reference sequence). The CDR3 sequence is CASNAFPSNQPQHF. The CDR3 DNA sequence: TGTGCCAGCAATGCATTTCCAAGCAATCAGCCCCAGCATTTT.

J is TRBJ2-1 and V is TRBV7-8; D perhaps matches TRBD2 (5 bases). V was trimmed by 2 bases and J by 7 bases, leaving 18 bases between them. The germline CDR1 and CDR2 sequences are SGHVS and FQNEAQ. The CDR3 covers 16 residues. The CDR3 reads CASSLSGLRNRNEQFF. The CDR3 DNA is TGTGCCAGCAGCTTAAGCGGTCTGAGGAACAGAAATGAGCAGTTCTTC.

The V and J genes are TRBV11-2 and TRBJ2-7, with 8 bases identical to TRBD1. V trimming: 3 bases; J trimming: 6 bases; junction bases outside the gene matches: 4. Germline V CDR1 and CDR2: SGHAT, FQNNGV. The CDR3 extends over 13 amino acids. Here the CDR3 reads CASSFPTGVEQYF. The CDR3 nucleotides are TGTGCCAGCAGCTTCCCGACAGGGGTCGAGCAGTACTTC. Drawing the rest from reference TRBV11-2 and TRBJ2-7, the complete variable domain is EAGVAQSPRYKIIEKRQSVAFWCNPISGHATLYWYQQILGQGPKLLIQFQNNGVVDDSQLPKDRFSAERLKGVDSTLKIQPAKLEDSAVYLCASSFPTGVEQYFGPGTRLTVT.

V and J are TRBV7-8 and TRBJ1-4; tentatively, D is TRBD1 (6 bases). In germline, CDR1 is SGHVS, CDR2 FQNEAQ. The CDR3 is made up of 15 amino acids. Deletions cut 0 bases from V and 6 bases from J, with 11 bases between. The CDR3 reads CASSLAFRGDEKLFF. CDR3 in DNA: TGTGCCAGCAGCTTAGCGTTTAGGGGGGATGAAAAACTGTTTTTT.

This chain links TRBV19 with TRBJ1-2; 11 bases fit TRBD1. The V gene's germline CDR1 is LNHDA and CDR2 SQIVND (reference sequence). This CDR3 contains 12 residues. CDR3 DNA: TGTGCTTCCGGACAGGGGGCTATTGGCTACACCTTC. Encoded protein: CASGQGAIGYTF.

This clone was observed a few times. The V and J genes are TRBV7-9 and TRBJ2-3; D perhaps matches TRBD2 (5 bases). The germline V gene has CDR1 SEHNR and CDR2 FQNEAQ (reference sequence). Trimming took 6 bases from V and 5 from J, leaving 12 bases between them. The CDR3 runs to 13 residues. CDR3 sequence (DNA): TGTGCCAGCAGGGTGTTGAGGGAAGATACGCAGTATTTT. This sequence encodes CASRVLREDTQYF.

This chain links TRBV9 with TRBJ2-2; D may be TRBD2 (6 bases). The CDR3 sequence is 14 residues long. CDR1 is SGDLS and CDR2 is YYNGEE in the germline V gene. Trimming took 4 bases from V and 5 from J, leaving 12 bases between them. The CDR3 nucleotides read TGTGCCAGCAGCCCGGGGCTAGCGACCGGGGAGCTGTTTTTT. Protein sequence: CASSPGLATGELFF.

This rearrangement joins TRBV7-2 to TRBJ2-3; possibly TRBD1 or TRBD2 for D (6 bases each). Deletions cut 1 base from V and 4 bases from J, with 12 bases between. Germline CDR1 reads SGHTA; CDR2 reads FQGNSA. The CDR3 length is 15 residues. The CDR3 spells CASSLVGGRADTQYF. CDR3 nucleotides: TGTGCCAGCAGCTTAGTGGGGGGCCGGGCAGATACGCAGTATTTT.

V is TRBV7-9 and J is TRBJ1-5, with D hard to call. The germline CDR1 and CDR2 sequences are SEHNR and FQNEAQ (reference sequence). The CDR3 has 14 residues. V was shortened by 5 bases and J by 4 bases, with 12 bases between the two germline ends. CDR3 DNA: TGTGCCAGCAGCATTAACCGGGAAAATCAGCCCCAGCATTTT. Translated: CASSINRENQPQHF.

The V gene is TRBV5-6, the J gene TRBJ2-1, with 7 bases aligning to TRBD2. Trimming took 3 bases from V and 7 from J; bases not matched to a gene: 1. CDR3 length equals 12 residues. Germline-derived CDR1 and CDR2 are SGHDT and YYEEEE. CDR3 bases: TGTGCCAGCAGCTGGGGAGGGAATGAGCAGTTCTTC. Protein: CASSWGGNEQFF.